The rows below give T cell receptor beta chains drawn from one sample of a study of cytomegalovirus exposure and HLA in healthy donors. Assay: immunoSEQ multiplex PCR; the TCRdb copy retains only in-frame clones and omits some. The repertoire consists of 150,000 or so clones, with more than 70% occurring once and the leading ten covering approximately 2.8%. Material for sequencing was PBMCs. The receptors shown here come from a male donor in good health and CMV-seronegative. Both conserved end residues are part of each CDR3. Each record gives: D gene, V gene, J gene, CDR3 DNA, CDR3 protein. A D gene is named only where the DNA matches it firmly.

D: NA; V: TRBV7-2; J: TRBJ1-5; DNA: TGTGCCAGCAGCTTCGAGGGGGTGGGCAATCAGCCCCAGCATTTT; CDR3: CASSFEGVGNQPQHF
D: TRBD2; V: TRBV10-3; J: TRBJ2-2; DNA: TGTGCCATCAGAGGGACTAGCGGGACCAACACCGGGGAGCTGTTTTTT; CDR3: CAIRGTSGTNTGELFF
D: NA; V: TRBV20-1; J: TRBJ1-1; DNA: TGCAGTGCTAGTCAAGGGGCTGAAGCTTTCTTT; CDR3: CSASQGAEAFF
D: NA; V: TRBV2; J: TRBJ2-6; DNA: TGTGCCAGCAGTGGGGGGGGCGGCAACGTCCTGACTTTC; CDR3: CASSGGGGNVLTF
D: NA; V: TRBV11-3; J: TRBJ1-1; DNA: TGTGCCAGCAGCCAAGGGGGCACTGAAGCTTTCTTT; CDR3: CASSQGGTEAFF
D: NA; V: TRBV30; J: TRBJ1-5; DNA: TGTGCCTGGAGCCCTCCTAACGGTGCGCAGCCCCAGCATTTT; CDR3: CAWSPPNGAQPQHF
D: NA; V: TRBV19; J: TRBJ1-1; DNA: TGTGCCAGTAGTATGGGGGCGAGGGCACAGACTTTCTTT; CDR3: CASSMGARAQTFF
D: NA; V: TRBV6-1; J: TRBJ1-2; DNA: TGTGCCAGCAGCCCGACAGGCGGTTCCTATGGCTACACCTTC; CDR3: CASSPTGGSYGYTF
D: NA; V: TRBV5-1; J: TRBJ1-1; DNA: TGCGCCAGCAGCACGGTGACTGGGTCCAGGAACACTGAAGCTTTCTTT; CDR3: CASSTVTGSRNTEAFF
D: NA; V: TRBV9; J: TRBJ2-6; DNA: TGTGCCAGCAGCATTACAGGGTATGGGGCCAACGTCCTGACTTTC; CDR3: CASSITGYGANVLTF
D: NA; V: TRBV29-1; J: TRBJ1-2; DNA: TGCAGCGTTCGTCCGGGGGACGGATGGGGCTACACCTTC; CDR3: CSVRPGDGWGYTF
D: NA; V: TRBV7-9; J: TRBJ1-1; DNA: TGTGCCAGCAGCTTGGATCCAGGGACTGAAGCTTTCTTT; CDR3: CASSLDPGTEAFF
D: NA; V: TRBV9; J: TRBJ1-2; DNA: TGTGCCAGCAGCGGGGCGGGCTACACCTTC; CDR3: CASSGAGYTF
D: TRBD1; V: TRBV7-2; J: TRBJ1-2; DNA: TGTGCCAGCAGCTTTAGTTGGGACAGCTATGGCTACACCTTC; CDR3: CASSFSWDSYGYTF
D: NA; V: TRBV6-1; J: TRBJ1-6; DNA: TGTGCCAGCAGCCGACAGCGTGCAGATAATTCACCCCTCCACTTT; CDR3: CASSRQRADNSPLHF
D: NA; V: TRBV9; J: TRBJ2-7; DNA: TGTGCCAGCAGCGTAGTATCACAGGAATTACACTTC; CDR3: CASSVVSQELHF
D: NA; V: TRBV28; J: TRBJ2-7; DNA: TGTGCCAGCAGTTTAGGGGGGGGCGGGGTGGCCGAGCAGTACTTC; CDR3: CASSLGGGGVAEQYF